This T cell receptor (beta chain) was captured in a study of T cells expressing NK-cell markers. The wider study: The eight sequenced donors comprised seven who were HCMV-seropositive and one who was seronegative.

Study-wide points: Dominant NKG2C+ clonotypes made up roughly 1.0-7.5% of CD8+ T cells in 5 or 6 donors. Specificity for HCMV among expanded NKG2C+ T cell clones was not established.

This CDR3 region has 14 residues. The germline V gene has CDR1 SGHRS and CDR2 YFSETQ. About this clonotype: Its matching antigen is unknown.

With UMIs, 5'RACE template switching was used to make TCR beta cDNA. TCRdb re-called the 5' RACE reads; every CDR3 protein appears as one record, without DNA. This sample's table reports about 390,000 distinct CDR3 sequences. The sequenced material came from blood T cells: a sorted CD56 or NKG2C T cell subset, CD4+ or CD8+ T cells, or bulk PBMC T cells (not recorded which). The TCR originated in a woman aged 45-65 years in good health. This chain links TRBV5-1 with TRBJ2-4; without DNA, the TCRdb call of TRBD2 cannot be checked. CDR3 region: CASSSGLAERIQYF.